The text below deals with one T cell receptor beta chain. This clone has a handful of counts. There is no known antigen for this receptor. The sample holds no much larger clone one base away, and base qualities are not on file. The data are from a study of graft-versus-host responses after intestinal transplantation (dated by TCRdb to about 2021). For the wider study: Multivisceral, liver-intestinal, or isolated intestinal transplants were received by the recipients. To identify alloreactive clones, pre-transplant mixed lymphocyte reaction products were sequenced and compared with unstimulated pre-transplant donor and recipient T cells. Of the 20 to 30 intestinal transplant recipients enrolled in the cohort, one of whom was a retransplant, 3 patients without pretransplant specimens were excluded. Rather than being sequenced by the commercial service, samples from three later patients were sequenced in-house on an Illumina MiSeq and processed with MiXCR. Every recipient was given anti-thymocyte globulin induction, followed by 2 to 3 years of maintenance tacrolimus and steroids. After intestinal transplantation, graft-versus-host and host-versus-graft alloreactive T cell clones were followed in the graft, circulation and bone marrow using bulk TCR-beta CDR3 sequencing. Donor T cell macrochimerism was defined as a peak of at least 4% donor T cells among recipient peripheral blood mononuclear cells.

Blood samples were collected up to 4 times in the first month after transplant and then at least monthly when available. Overall results and qualifications from the work: The conclusions were limited by the relatively low number and heterogeneity of the intestinal transplant patients. In the allografts of patients with donor T cell macrochimerism, GvH to HvG T cell clonal ratios were high. GvH clones turned up in recipient bone marrow, with some appearing earlier in ileal mucosa or blood, a pattern consistent with an intestinal mucosal origin. Early after transplant, peak levels of circulating GvH clones were associated with declines in HvG clones.

The receptor library was made with the immunoSEQ multiplex PCR assay. High-throughput TCR-beta CDR3 sequencing of genomic DNA from most patients was performed by Adaptive Biotechnologies. The authors' pipeline ran thus. TCR sequencing data for 15 to 20 patients were retrieved from Adaptive's ImmunoSEQ software; three other patients were processed with MiXCR and VDJtools. CDR3 nucleotide sequences shared between donor and recipient were removed because their origin could not be assigned. To be classed as alloreactive, a clone needed at least 2-fold expansion over unstimulated cells and a minimum CFSE-low frequency of 0.002% (template counts) or 0.001% (read counts). Clones detected in sequenced pre-transplant spleen, lymph node, or MLR CFSE-low populations of the donor or recipient were defined as mappable. Cumulative frequency of alloreactive clones was calculated as a percentage of all sequences weighted by copy number. Imported from immuneACCESS, the table was reduced by TCRdb to in-frame sequences with V and J called. These copies leave out some clones; in studies compared against another copy, an unresolved V gene accounts for under half, and the cause of the remainder is not known. The V and J calls and clone size were taken over from that table, and D and trimming were inferred from the DNA. Recorded for this sample are nearly 45,000 clones; roughly nine tenths of them occurred a single time. The ten largest clones capture 4.4% of the sample.

Trimming removed 0 bases from V and 1 base from J, leaving 10 bases between the germline ends. CDR1 and CDR2, per the germline V gene (reference sequence), are GTSNPN and SVGIG. Counted from cysteine to phenylalanine, this CDR3 has 15 amino acids. Only the CDR3 portion is preserved as DNA: 45 bases, with reading frame beginning at the first base. The sequence joins TRBV30 to TRBJ1-5; TRBD1 is possibly the D segment (5 matching bases). Sequenced here: PBMCs, sampled 524 days after transplant. This TCR derives from a human patient who received an intestinal transplant, so some T cells may come from the graft donor. The DNA is as follows: TGTGCCTGGAGTGTAGGAGAGGGGAGCAATCAGCCCCAGCATTTT. Its coded protein is CAWSVGEGSNQPQHF. Reference TRBV30 and TRBJ1-5 genes cover what lies past the CDR3, so the full variable domain is SQTIHQWPATLVQPVGSPLSLECTVEGTSNPNLYWYRQAAGRGLQLLFYSVGIGQISSEVPQNLSASRPQDRQFILSSKKLLLSDSGFYLCAWSVGEGSNQPQHFGDGTRLSIL.